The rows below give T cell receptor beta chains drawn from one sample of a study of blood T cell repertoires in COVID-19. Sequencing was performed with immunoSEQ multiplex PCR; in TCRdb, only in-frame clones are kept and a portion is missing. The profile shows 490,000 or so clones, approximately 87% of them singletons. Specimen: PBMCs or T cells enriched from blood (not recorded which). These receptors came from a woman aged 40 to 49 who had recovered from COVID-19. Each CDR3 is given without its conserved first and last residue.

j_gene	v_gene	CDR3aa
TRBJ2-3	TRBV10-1	ASSEGARRTDTQY
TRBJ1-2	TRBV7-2	ASSPLTGNYGYT
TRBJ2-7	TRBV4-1	ASSQGTDRFYEQY
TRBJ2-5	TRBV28	ASSLARQYQETQY
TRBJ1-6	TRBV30	AWKRFGQGVSYNSPLH
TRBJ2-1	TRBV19	ASSLQGGNEQF
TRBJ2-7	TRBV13	ASGGNYEQY
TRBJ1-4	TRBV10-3	AISAGVGEKLF
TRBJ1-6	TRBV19	ASSRQGLDSPLH
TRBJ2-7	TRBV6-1	ASSEASGFSYEQY
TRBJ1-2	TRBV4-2	ASSQDGIGTGALRGYT
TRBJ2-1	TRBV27	ASSVPTSGNSYNEQF
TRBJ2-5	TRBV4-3	ASSQVTGGETQY
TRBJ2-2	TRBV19	ASSIDYGQGASGELF
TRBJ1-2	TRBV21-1	AAGSKGIRYGYT
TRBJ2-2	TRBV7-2	ASSLYGRNTGELF
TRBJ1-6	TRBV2	ANSQGYNSPLH
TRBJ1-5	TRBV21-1	ARAGGTGVRQPQH
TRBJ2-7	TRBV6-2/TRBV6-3	ASSPRTGKEYEQY
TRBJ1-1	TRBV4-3	ASSQVPGNTEAF
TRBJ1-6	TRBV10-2	ASSETQWTGRSPLH
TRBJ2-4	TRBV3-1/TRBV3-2	ASSQGLAGVLSLVKNIQY